Below, 11 T cell receptor beta chains from the same sample are listed, as sequenced in a study of neoadjuvant anti-PD-1 for oral cavity cancer. Time point described: after neoadjuvant nivolumab, at surgical resection. Sequencing used immunoSEQ multiplex PCR; TCRdb keeps in-frame clones, though not all of them. In the table there are about 14,000 clones, less than 80% of which are singletons. The sequencing used PBMCs, collected after nivolumab (anti-PD-1) treatment. The receptor source for this set is a person between 35 and 79 years old with oral cavity squamous cell carcinoma.

The chain employs TRBV29-1 and TRBJ1-5; 9 nucleotides match TRBD1. Germline CDR1 and CDR2: SQVTM and ANQGSEA. The CDR3 is made up of 13 amino acids. J gave up 5 bases and V 7 bases, and 6 bases lay outside the gene matches. The CDR3 nucleotides are TGCAGCGCCGGACAGGGGTCGGATCAGCCCCAGCATTTT. Translation: CSAGQGSDQPQHF.

The chain has TRBV6-6 and TRBJ1-4; no clear D. The V gene's germline CDR1 is MNHNY and CDR2 SVGAGI (reference sequence). The V end was cut by 5 bases, the J end by 3 bases, with 13 bases between. The CDR3 consists of 15 residues. CDR3 DNA sequence: TGTGCCAGCAGTCACCTGAGTGCAGCTAATGAAAAACTGTTTTTT. It specifies CASSHLSAANEKLFF.

In this sample, this clone is medium-sized. The J gene is TRBJ1-5, the V gene TRBV19; the D gene is possibly TRBD1 (6 bases). The germline gives CDR1 LNHDA, CDR2 SQIVND (reference sequence). This CDR3 comprises 15 residues. The V and J ends lost 8 bases and 0 bases respectively, with 14 bases between them. The CDR3, as DNA: TGTGCCAGTCCCACCTGGGGGCATAGCAATCAGCCCCAGCATTTT. It encodes CASPTWGHSNQPQHF.

The chain recombines TRBV15 with TRBJ2-3; no reliable D call. The CDR3 spans 17 residues. CDR1 LNHNV and CDR2 YYDKDF come from the germline V gene (reference sequence). Trimming removed 2 bases at V and 0 bases at J, with 15 bases between. CDR3: CATSRLKGGFSTDTQYF. The CDR3, as DNA: TGTGCCACCAGCAGACTGAAGGGTGGGTTTAGCACAGATACGCAGTATTTT.

This chain uses TRBV7-8 with TRBJ2-7; TRBD2 matches at 10 bases. V gave up 5 bases and J gave up 3 bases; unmatched junction bases: 7. This CDR3 is built from 15 residues. CDR1 and CDR2 from the germline V gene are SGHVS and FQNEAQ. CDR3 bases: TGTGCCAGCAGCGCTGGACTAGCGGTGGACTACGAGCAGTACTTC. Translation gives CASSAGLAVDYEQYF.

For the CDR3, the DNA is TGTGCCAGCAGTTCCTCCGGGACAGTCATCTACAATGAGCAGTTCTTC. This translates into CASSSSGTVIYNEQFF. This chain uses TRBV27 with TRBJ2-1; TRBD1 agrees at 7 bases. The CDR3 sequence is 16 residues long. CDR1 MNHEY and CDR2 SMNVEV come from the germline V gene (reference sequence). V was clipped by 4 bases and J by 3 bases; unmatched bases: 9.

The chain has TRBV4-1 and TRBJ2-1; D possibly corresponds to TRBD1 (6 bases). The CDR3 is 16 amino acids. Germline-derived CDR1 and CDR2 are MGHRA and YSYEKL. V shed 0 bases and J shed 4 bases, with 13 bases lying between them. The CDR3 here is CASSQDVTGTYNEQFF. Written as DNA, the CDR3 is TGCGCCAGCAGCCAAGATGTTACAGGGACATACAATGAGCAGTTCTTC.

The chain recombines TRBV6-1 with TRBJ1-1; no firm D call. Germline V lookup: CDR1 MNHNS, CDR2 SASEGT. The CDR3 consists of 14 residues. V lost 4 bases to trimming and J lost 1 base, with 10 bases between them. The CDR3 DNA sequence: TGTGCCAGCAGTGGACGGACTTCGAACACTGAAGCTTTCTTT. This translates into CASSGRTSNTEAFF.

The chain links TRBV5-8 to TRBJ1-5; D is perhaps TRBD1 (5 bases). Between the trimmed V and J ends, which lost 2 bases and 5 bases, there was a span of 11 bases. This CDR3 has 14 amino acids. Germline CDR1 is SGHTS and CDR2 is YDEGEE. CDR3 coding DNA: TGTGCCAGCAGCTTAGGGGCGGCTTATCAGCCCCAGCATTTT. This codes for CASSLGAAYQPQHF.

This clone has only a few counts. The V gene is TRBV5-1, the J gene TRBJ2-7, with 7 bases lining up with TRBD1. This CDR3 spans 15 amino acids. The germline CDR1 and CDR2 sequences are SGHRS and YFSETQ. The V segment lost 3 bases and the J segment 0 bases; nucleotides outside the gene matches: 6. CDR3 loop: CASSWDSENSYEQYF. In DNA, the CDR3 is TGCGCCAGCAGCTGGGACAGCGAAAACTCCTACGAGCAGTACTTC.

This clone occurred once. The rearrangement joins TRBV5-1 to TRBJ1-1; D uncertain. This CDR3 spans 15 amino acids. The V end lost 0 bases, the J end lost 5 bases, and 14 bases lay between the germline ends. Germline loops: CDR1 SGHRS, CDR2 YFSETQ. Here the CDR3 DNA reads TGCGCCAGCAGCTTGGAGCGCCCAGGAGGGACTGAAGCTTTCTTT. Amino acid sequence: CASSLERPGGTEAFF. Together with reference TRBV5-1 and TRBJ1-1, the CDR3 gives the full variable domain: KAGVTQTPRYLIKTRGQQVTLSCSPISGHRSVSWYQQTPGQGLQFLFEYFSETQRNKGNFPGRFSGRQFSNSRSEMNVSTLELGDSALYLCASSLERPGGTEAFFGQGTRLTVV.